Below are 9 T cell receptor beta chains sequenced from a single sample in a study of shared clonotypes between healthy human individuals. This table comes from immunoSEQ multiplex PCR, and its TCRdb copy is limited to in-frame clones, with some not included. The sample includes about 470,000 clones, about four fifths seen only once; the top ten take approximately 13%. The specimen was PBMCs. The receptors come from a woman in her forties in good health. Some clones in this sample may be carry-over from other donors' samples.

In this sample, this clone turned up once. Germline and junction disagree at one end, which may indicate a read error. This chain links TRBV28 with TRBJ2-7, with TRBD2 matching 14 bases. This CDR3 region has 17 residues. The germline V gene encodes CDR1 MDHEN and CDR2 SYDVKM. The chain's CDR3 is CARRRLAGGRGTYEQYF. CDR3 sequence (DNA): TGTGCCCGCAGACGACTAGCGGGGGGGAGGGGAACGTACGAGCAGTACTTC.

The gene calls are TRBV5-1 and TRBJ2-5, with D possibly being TRBD2 (6 bases). Trimming stripped 7 bases from V and 2 bases from J, with 21 bases between. CDR1 SGHRS and CDR2 YFSETQ come from the germline V gene. The CDR3 sequence is 16 residues long. CDR3 sequence reads: CASSEGGNRFQETQYF. CDR3 nucleotides: TGCGCCAGCTCGGAGGGCGGGAACCGATTTCAAGAGACCCAGTACTTC.

The CDR3 DNA is TGTGCCAGCATGAGGACAGGGGCAATTGAAAAACTGTTTTTT. Protein: CASMRTGAIEKLFF. V and J are TRBV2 and TRBJ1-4; 9 positions agree with TRBD1. J lost 7 bases, V lost 7 bases, and 7 bases had no gene match. Looked up from germline, CDR1 is SNHLY and CDR2 is FYNNEI. The CDR3 is made up of 14 amino acids.

V is TRBV19 and J is TRBJ2-4, with D possibly TRBD2 on 5 matching bases. The CDR3 spans 14 residues. Germline V gives CDR1 LNHDA, CDR2 SQIVND (reference sequence). The germline V and J ends were trimmed by 6 bases and 0 bases, with 9 bases remaining between them. CDR3 nucleotide sequence: TGTGCCAGTAGATCTGGACTAGCCAAAAACATTCAGTACTTC. Translated, it gives CASRSGLAKNIQYF. The full variable domain, rest sourced from reference TRBV19 and TRBJ2-4, is DGGITQSPKYLFRKEGQNVTLSCEQNLNHDAMYWYRQDPGQGLRLIYYSQIVNDFQKGDIAEGYSVSREKKESFPLTVTSAQKNPTAFYLCASRSGLAKNIQYFGAGTRLSVL.

J is TRBJ1-5 and V is TRBV19, with D perhaps TRBD1 (5 bases). This CDR3 is 16 amino acids long. The V and J ends lost 4 bases and 2 bases respectively, with 15 bases between them. In germline, CDR1 is LNHDA, CDR2 SQIVND (reference sequence). The CDR3 DNA follows: TGTGCCAGTAGTAAGGGCAGGGTGGTGGGCAATCAGCCCCAGCATTTT. Translation gives CASSKGRVVGNQPQHF.

V and J are TRBV4-1 and TRBJ2-5; D is uncertain. Trimming pared 3 bases from V and 5 bases from J, leaving 19 bases between. The CDR3 runs 16 residues. Germline loops: CDR1 MGHRA, CDR2 YSYEKL. CDR3 region: CASSHSLGYIAETQYF. The CDR3 coding sequence is TGCGCCAGCAGCCATTCCCTGGGCTACATTGCTGAGACCCAGTACTTC.

The chain employs TRBV27 and TRBJ2-3; D is unclear. This CDR3 has 11 amino acids. CDR1 MNHEY and CDR2 SMNVEV come from the germline V gene (reference sequence). CDR3 amino acids: CSSGSTDTQYF. In nucleotides, the CDR3 is TGTTCCTCCGGGTCAACAGATACGCAGTATTTT.

V gene TRBV4-3 combines with J gene TRBJ2-5; D gene ambiguous. Deletions cut 0 bases from V and 7 bases from J, with 9 bases between. Germline CDR1 LGHNA, CDR2 YSLEER. The CDR3 contains 13 residues. Here the CDR3 DNA reads TGCGCCAGCAGCCAAGACAACCACGGGACCCAGTACTTC. Amino acid sequence: CASSQDNHGTQYF.

As regards this clone: Other nucleotide sequences in the sample specify the same CDR3. The chain combines TRBV7-2 with TRBJ2-3; D is ambiguous. CDR1 and CDR2 from the germline V gene are SGHTA and FQGNSA. V was cut by 1 base and J by 2 bases, with 4 bases left in between. This CDR3 region has 13 residues. CDR3 sequence (DNA): TGTGCCAGCAGCTTAGTTACCACAGATACGCAGTATTTT. As protein: CASSLVTTDTQYF.